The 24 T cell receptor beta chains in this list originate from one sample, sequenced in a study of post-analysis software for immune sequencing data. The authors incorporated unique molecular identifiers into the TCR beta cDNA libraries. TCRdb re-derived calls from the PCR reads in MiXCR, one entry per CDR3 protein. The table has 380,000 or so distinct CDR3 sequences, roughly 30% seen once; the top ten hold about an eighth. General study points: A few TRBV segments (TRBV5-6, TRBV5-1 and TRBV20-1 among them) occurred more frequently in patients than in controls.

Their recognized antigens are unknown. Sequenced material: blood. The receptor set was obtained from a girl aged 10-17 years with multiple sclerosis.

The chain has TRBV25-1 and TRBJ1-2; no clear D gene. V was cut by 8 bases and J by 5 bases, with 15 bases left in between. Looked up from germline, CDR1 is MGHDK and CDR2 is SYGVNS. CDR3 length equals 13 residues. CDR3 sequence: CASSGELGYGYTF. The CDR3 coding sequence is TGTGCCAGCTCCGGCGAGCTGGGTTATGGCTACACCTTC.

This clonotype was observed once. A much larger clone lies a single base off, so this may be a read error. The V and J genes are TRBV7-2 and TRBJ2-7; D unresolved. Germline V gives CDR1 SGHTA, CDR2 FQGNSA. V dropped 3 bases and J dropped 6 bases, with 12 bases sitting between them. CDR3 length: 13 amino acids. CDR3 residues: CASSFLLGCEQYF. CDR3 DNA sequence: TGTGCCAGCAGCTTCCTGCTGGGCTGCGAGCAGTACTTC.

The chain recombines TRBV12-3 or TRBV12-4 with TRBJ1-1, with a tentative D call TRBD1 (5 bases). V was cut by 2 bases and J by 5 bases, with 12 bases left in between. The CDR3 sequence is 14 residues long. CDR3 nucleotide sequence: TGTGCCAGCAGTTTAAGGGCAGGGCAGACTGAAGCTTTCTTT. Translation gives CASSLRAGQTEAFF.

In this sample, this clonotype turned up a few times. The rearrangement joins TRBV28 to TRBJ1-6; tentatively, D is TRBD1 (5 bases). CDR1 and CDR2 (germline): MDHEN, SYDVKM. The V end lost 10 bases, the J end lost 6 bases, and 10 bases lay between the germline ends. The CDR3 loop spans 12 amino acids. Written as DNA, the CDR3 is TGTGCCACCAGGGTCTCTAATTCACCCCTCCACTTT. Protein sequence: CATRVSNSPLHF.

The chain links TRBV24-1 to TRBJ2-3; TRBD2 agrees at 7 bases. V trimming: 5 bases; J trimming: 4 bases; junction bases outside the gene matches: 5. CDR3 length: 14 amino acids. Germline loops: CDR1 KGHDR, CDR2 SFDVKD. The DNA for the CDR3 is TGTGCCACCAGTGCTCAGGGAGGGCCAGATACGCAGTATTTT. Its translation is CATSAQGGPDTQYF.

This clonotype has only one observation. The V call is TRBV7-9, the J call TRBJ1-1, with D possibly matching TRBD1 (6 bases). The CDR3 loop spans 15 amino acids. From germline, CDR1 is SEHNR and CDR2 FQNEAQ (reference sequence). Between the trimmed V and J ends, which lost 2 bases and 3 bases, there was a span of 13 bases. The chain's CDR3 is CASSLTQGEDTEAFF. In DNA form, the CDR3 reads TGTGCCAGCAGCTTAACACAGGGTGAGGACACTGAAGCTTTCTTT.

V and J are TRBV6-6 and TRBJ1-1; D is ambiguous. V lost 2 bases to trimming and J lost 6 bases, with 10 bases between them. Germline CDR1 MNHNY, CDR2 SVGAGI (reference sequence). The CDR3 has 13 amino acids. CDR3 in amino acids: CASSYEGRAEAFF. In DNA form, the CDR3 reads TGTGCCAGCAGTTACGAGGGTAGGGCTGAAGCTTTCTTT.

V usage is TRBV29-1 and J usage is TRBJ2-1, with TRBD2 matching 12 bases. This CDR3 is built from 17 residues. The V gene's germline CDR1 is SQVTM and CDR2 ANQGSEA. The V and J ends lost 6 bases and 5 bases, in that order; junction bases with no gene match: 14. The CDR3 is CSVYNRRLAGAHNEQFF. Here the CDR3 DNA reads TGCAGCGTCTACAATAGGCGACTAGCGGGGGCACACAATGAGCAGTTCTTC.

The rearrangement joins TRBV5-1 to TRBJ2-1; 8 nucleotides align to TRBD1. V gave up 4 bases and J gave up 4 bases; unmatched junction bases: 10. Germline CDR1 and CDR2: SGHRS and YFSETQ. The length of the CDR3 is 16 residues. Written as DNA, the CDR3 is TGCGCCAGCAGCCCGGATCGGACAGGGAAGTACAATGAGCAGTTCTTC. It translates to CASSPDRTGKYNEQFF. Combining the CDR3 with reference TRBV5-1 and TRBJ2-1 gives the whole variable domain KAGVTQTPRYLIKTRGQQVTLSCSPISGHRSVSWYQQTPGQGLQFLFEYFSETQRNKGNFPGRFSGRQFSNSRSEMNVSTLELGDSALYLCASSPDRTGKYNEQFFGPGTRLTVL.

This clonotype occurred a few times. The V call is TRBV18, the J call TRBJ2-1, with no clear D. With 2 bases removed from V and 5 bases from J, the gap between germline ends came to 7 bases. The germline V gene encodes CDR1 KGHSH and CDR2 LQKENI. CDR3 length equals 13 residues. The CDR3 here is CASSPGRNNEQFF. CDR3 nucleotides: TGTGCCAGCTCACCAGGACGGAACAATGAGCAGTTCTTC.

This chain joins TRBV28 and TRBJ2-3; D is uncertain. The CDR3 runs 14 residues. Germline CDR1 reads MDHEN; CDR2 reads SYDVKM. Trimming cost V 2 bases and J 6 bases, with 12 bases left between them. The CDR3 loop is CASSLVFPTDTQYF. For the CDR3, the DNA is TGTGCCAGCAGTTTAGTCTTCCCTACCGATACGCAGTATTTT.

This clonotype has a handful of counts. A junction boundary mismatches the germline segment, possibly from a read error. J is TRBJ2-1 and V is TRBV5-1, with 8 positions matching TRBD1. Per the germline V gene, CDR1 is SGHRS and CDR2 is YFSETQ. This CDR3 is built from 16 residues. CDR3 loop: CASSLATDRVYNGQFF. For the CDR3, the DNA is TGCGCCAGCAGCTTGGCCACGGACAGGGTCTACAATGGGCAGTTCTTC.

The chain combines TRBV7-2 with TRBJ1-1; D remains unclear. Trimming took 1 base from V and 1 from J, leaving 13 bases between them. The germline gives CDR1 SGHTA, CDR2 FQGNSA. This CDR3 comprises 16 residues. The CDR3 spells CASSLVFGGGNTEAFF. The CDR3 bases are TGTGCCAGCAGCTTAGTATTTGGAGGAGGGAACACTGAAGCTTTCTTT. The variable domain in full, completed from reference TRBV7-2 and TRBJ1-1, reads GAGVSQSPSNKVTEKGKDVELRCDPISGHTALYWYRQSLGQGLEFLIYFQGNSAPDKSGLPSDRFSAERTGGSVSTLTIQRTQQEDSAVYLCASSLVFGGGNTEAFFGQGTRLTVV.

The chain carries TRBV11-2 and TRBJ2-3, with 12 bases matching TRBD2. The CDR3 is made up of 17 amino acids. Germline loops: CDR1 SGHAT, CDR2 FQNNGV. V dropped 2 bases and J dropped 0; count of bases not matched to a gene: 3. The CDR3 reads CASSLLAGGSSTDTQYF. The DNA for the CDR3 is TGTGCCAGCAGCTTACTAGCGGGGGGGTCTAGCACAGATACGCAGTATTTT.

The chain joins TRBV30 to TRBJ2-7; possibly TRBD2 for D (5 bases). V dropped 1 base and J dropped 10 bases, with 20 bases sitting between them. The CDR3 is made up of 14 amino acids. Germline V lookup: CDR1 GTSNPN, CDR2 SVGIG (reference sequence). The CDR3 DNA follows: TGTGCCTGGAGTGCGGGGTTTCCTTCCTCGGCCCAGTACTTC. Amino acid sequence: CAWSAGFPSSAQYF. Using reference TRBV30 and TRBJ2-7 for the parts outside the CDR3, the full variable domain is SQTIHQWPATLVQPVGSPLSLECTVEGTSNPNLYWYRQAAGRGLQLLFYSVGIGQISSEVPQNLSASRPQDRQFILSSKKLLLSDSGFYLCAWSAGFPSSAQYFGPGTRLTVT.

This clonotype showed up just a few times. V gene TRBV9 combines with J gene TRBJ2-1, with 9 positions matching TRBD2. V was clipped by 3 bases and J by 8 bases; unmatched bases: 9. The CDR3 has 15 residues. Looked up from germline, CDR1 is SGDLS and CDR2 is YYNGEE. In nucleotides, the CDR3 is TGTGCCAGCAGCGCCGGGACTAGCCTGGTCGATGAGCAGTTCTTC. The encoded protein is CASSAGTSLVDEQFF.

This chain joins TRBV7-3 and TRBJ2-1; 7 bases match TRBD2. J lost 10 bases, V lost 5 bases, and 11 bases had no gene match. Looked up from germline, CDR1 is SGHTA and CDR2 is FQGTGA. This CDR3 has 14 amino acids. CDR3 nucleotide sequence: TGTGCCAGCAGCCCGACTAAGCGGGGAGAAGAGCAGTTCTTC. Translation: CASSPTKRGEEQFF.

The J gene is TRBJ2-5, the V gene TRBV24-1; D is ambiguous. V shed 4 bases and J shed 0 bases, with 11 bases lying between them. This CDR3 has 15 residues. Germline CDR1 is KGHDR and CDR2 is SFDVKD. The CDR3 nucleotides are TGTGCCACCAGTGAAACCGGACGGCACCAAGAGACCCAGTACTTC. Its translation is CATSETGRHQETQYF.

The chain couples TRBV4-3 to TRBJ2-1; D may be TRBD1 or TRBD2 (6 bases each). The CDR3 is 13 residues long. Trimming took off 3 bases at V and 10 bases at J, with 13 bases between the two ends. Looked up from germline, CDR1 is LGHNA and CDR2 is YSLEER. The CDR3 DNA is TGCGCCAGCAGCCAGGGGGGCTTTGGGGAGCAGTTCTTC. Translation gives CASSQGGFGEQFF.

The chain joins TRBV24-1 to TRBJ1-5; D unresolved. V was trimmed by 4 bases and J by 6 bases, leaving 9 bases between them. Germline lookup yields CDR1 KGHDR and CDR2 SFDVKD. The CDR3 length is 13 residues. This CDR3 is CATSEGFSQPQHF. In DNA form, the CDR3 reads TGTGCCACCAGTGAGGGATTTAGTCAGCCCCAGCATTTT.

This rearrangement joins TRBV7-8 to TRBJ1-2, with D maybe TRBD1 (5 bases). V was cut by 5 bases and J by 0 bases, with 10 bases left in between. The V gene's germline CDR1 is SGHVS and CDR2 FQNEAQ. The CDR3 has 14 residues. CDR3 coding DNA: TGTGCCAGCAGCCAGACAGCTACTAACTATGGCTACACCTTC. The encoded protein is CASSQTATNYGYTF.

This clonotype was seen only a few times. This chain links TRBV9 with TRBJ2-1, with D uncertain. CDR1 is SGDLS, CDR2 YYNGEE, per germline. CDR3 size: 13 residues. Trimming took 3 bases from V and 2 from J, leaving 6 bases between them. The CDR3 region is CASSEQTYNEQFF. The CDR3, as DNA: TGTGCCAGCAGCGAGCAGACCTACAATGAGCAGTTCTTC.

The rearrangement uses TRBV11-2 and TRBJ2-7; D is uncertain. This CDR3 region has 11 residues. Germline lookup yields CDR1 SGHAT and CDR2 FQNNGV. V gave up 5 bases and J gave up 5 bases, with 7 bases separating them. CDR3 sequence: CASSPLHEQYF. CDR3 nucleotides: TGTGCCAGCAGCCCCCTCCACGAGCAGTACTTC.

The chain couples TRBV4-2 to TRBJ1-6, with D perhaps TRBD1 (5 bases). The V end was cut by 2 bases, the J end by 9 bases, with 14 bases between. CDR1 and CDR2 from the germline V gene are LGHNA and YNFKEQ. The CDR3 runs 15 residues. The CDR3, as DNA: TGTGCCAGCAGCCAACAGGGACCGGGTGGTTCACCCCTCCACTTT. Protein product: CASSQQGPGGSPLHF.